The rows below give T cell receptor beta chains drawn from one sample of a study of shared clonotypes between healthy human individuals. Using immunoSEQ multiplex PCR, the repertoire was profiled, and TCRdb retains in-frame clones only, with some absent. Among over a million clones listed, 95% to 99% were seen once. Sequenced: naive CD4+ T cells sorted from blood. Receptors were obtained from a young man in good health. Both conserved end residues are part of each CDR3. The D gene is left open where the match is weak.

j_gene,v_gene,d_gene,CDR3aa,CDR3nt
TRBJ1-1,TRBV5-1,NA,CASSPGPENTEAFF,TGCGCCAGCAGCCCGGGACCGGAGAACACTGAAGCTTTCTTT
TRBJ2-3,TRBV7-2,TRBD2,CASSRRTSGKAGGTQYF,TGTGCCAGCAGCCGCCGGACTAGCGGGAAGGCGGGGGGAACGCAGTATTTT
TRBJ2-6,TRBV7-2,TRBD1,CASRFDRAGANVLTF,TGTGCCAGCAGATTCGACAGGGCTGGGGCCAACGTCCTGACTTTC
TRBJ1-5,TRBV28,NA,CASSQITGNNQPQHF,TGTGCCAGCAGTCAAATTACAGGGAACAATCAGCCCCAGCATTTT
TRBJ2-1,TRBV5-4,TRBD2,CASSLVGGRANNEQFF,TGTGCCAGCAGCTTGGTGGGCGGGAGGGCCAACAATGAGCAGTTCTTC
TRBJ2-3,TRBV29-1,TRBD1,CSVVQGADTQYF,TGCAGCGTGGTGCAGGGGGCAGATACGCAGTATTTT
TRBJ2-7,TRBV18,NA,CASSYRSKLDEQYF,TGTGCCAGCTCTTACAGGAGTAAGCTCGACGAGCAGTACTTC
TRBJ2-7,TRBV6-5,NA,CASSYSRRVWYEQYF,TGTGCCAGCAGTTACAGTAGGAGGGTATGGTACGAGCAGTACTTC
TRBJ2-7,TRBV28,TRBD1,CASTLGDRVYEQYF,TGTGCCAGCACCTTGGGGGACAGGGTATACGAGCAGTACTTC
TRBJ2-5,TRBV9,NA,CASSVGIRGETQYF,TGTGCCAGCAGCGTAGGCATAAGAGGAGAGACCCAGTACTTC
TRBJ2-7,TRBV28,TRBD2,CASSSGLAGGAYEQYF,TGTGCCAGCAGTTCCGGACTAGCGGGGGGGGCCTACGAGCAGTACTTC
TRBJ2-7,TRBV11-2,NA,CASSAGTPLWEQYF,NA